This entry features one T cell receptor (beta chain) sequence. Using immunoSEQ multiplex PCR, the repertoire was profiled, and TCRdb retains in-frame clones only, with some absent. The data show roughly 160,000 clones, over 80% seen once. The data belong to a study of blood T cell repertoires in COVID-19. The overall study: Samples taken during acute and convalescent COVID-19 were collected in the United States, Italy and Spain.

V was clipped by 8 bases and J by 3 bases; unmatched bases: 7. The CDR3 is made up of 14 amino acids. The germline V gene encodes CDR1 SGHTA and CDR2 FQGNSA. Sequenced material: peripheral blood. The V gene is TRBV7-2, the J gene TRBJ2-7; 10 positions match TRBD2. This clonotype was sampled from a woman in her sixties or seventies with acute or convalescent COVID-19. The CDR3 nucleotides read TGTGCCAGCGCGCTGGGACTAGCGCGCTACGAGCAGTACTTC. It is translated as CASALGLARYEQYF.